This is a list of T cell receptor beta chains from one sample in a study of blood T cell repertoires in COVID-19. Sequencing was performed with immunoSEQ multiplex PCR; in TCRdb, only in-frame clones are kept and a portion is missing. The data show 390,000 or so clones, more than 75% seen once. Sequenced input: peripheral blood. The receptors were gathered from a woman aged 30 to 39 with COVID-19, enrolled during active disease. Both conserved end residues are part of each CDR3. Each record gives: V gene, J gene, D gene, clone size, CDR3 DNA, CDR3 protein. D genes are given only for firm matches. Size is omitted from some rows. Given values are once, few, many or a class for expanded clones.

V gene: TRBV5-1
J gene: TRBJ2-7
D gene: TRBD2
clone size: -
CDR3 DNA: TGCGCCAGCAGCTTGGAGCGGGACTACGAGCAGTACTTC
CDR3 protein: CASSLERDYEQYF

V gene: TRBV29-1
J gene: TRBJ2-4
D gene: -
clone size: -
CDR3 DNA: TGCAGCGTTGACAGCAAAAACATTCAGTACTTC
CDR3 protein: CSVDSKNIQYF

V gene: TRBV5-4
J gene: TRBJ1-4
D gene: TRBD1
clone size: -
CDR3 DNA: TGTGCCAGCAGCCTGACAGGGATTGCAACTAATGAAAAACTGTTTTTT
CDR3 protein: CASSLTGIATNEKLFF

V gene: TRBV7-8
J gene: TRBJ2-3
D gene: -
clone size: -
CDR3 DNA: TGTGCCAGCCGGGACTTTTCTCCAGATACGCAGTATTTT
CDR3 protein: CASRDFSPDTQYF

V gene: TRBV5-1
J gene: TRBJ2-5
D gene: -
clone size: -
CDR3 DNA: TGCGCCAGCAGCTTGGCACCTCCTAGCGGCCGAGGGGGGACCCAGTACTTC
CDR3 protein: CASSLAPPSGRGGTQYF

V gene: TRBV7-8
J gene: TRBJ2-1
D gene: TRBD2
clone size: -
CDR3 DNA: TGTGCCAGCAGCCGGACTAGCGCCCACAATGAGCAGTTCTTC
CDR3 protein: CASSRTSAHNEQFF

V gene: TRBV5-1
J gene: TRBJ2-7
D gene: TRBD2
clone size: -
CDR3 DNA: TGCGCCAGCAGCACGGGACTAGCGGAAACCTACGAGCAGTACTTC
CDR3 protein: CASSTGLAETYEQYF

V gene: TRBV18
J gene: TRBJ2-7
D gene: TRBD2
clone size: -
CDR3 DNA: TGTGCCAGCTCACCGGCGGGACTAGCCGACGAGCAGTACTTC
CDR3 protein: CASSPAGLADEQYF

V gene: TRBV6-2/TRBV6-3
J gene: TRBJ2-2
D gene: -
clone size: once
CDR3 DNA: TGTGCCAGCAGTTTAGTTGGGAACACCGGGGAGCTGTTTTTT
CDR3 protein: CASSLVGNTGELFF

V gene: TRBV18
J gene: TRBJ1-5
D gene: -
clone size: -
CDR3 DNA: TGTGCCAGCTCACCACGGGCAGATCCAAATCAGCCCCAGCATTTT
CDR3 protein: CASSPRADPNQPQHF

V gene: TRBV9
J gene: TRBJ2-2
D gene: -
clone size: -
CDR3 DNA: TGTGCCAGCAGCGTAGGGCCCACCCCGGGAGCCGGGGAGCTGTTTTTT
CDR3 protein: CASSVGPTPGAGELFF

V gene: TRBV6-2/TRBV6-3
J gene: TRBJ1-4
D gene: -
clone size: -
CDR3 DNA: TGTGCCAGCAGTTCCGACACTGAAAAACTGTTTTTT
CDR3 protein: CASSSDTEKLFF

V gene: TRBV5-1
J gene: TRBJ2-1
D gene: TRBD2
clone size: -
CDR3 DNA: TGCGCCAGCAGCCAGCTAGCGGGTTCCTCCTACAATGAGCAGTTCTTC
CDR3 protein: CASSQLAGSSYNEQFF

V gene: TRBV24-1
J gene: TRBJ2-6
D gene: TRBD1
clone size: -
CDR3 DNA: TGTGCCACCAGTGACCAGGGACAGATTCACTCTGGGGCCAACGTCCTGACTTTC
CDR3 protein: CATSDQGQIHSGANVLTF

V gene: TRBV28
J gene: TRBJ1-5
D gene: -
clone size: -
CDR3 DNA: TGTGCCAGCAGTTTAGAGCCCAATCAGCCCCAGCATTTT
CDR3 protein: CASSLEPNQPQHF

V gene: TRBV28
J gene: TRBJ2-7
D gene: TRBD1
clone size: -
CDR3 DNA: TGTGCCAGCAGTTTAAGTGGGACAGCCACTTACGAGCAGTACTTC
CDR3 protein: CASSLSGTATYEQYF

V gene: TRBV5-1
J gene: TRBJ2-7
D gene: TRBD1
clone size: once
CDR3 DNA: TGCGCCAGCAGCTTGGAGTCAGGGGGCCGGTACGAGCAGTACTTC
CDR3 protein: CASSLESGGRYEQYF

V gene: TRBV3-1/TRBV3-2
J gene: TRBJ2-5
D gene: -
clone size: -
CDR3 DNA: TGTGCCAGCAGCCATAGGAGCCAAGAGACCCAGTACTTC
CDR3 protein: CASSHRSQETQYF

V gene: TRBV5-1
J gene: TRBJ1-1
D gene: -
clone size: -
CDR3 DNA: TGCGCCAGCAGCCGGACCGGGGACGGGGGCACTGAAGCTTTCTTT
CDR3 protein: CASSRTGDGGTEAFF

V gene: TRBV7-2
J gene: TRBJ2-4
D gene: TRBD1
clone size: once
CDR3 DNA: TGTGCCAGCAGCCCTACAGGGGGCGCTGGCAAAAACATTCAGTACTTC
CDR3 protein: CASSPTGGAGKNIQYF

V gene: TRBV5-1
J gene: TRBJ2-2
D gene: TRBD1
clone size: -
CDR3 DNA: TGCGCCAGCAGCCGACAGGGGACCGGGGAGCTGTTTTTT
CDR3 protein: CASSRQGTGELFF

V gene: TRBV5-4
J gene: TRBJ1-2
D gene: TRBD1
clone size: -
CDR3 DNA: TGTGCCAGCAGCCAACGGACAGGCTATGGCTACACCTTC
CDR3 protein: CASSQRTGYGYTF

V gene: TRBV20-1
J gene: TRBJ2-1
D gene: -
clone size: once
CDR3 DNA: TGCAGTGCTAGCGGCAGGAAGGAGCAGTTCTTC
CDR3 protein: CSASGRKEQFF

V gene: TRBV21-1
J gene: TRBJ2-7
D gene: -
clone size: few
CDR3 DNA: TGTGCCAGCATTTCCGGGACAGGGGAATACGAGCAGTACTTC
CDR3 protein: CASISGTGEYEQYF

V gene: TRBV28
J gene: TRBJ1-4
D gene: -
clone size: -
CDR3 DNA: TGTGCCAGCAGTTTAGGCACAACTAATGAAAAACTGTTTTTT
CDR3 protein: CASSLGTTNEKLFF

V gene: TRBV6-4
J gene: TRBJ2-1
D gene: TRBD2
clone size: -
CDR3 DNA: TGTGCCAGCAGTGACTCGCCTAGCGGCACCTACAATGAGCAGTTCTTC
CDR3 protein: CASSDSPSGTYNEQFF

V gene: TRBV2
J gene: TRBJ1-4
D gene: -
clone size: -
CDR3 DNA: TGTGCCAGCAGTGAAGACAGGGCAACTAATGAAAAACTGTTTTTT
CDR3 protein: CASSEDRATNEKLFF

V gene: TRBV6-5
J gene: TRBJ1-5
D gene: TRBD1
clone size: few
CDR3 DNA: TGTGCCAGCAGCCGGACAGGCGATCAGCCCCAGCATTTT
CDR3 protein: CASSRTGDQPQHF

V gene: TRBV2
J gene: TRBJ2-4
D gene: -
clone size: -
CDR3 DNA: TGTGCCAGCAGTGTACGGGAATGGGGAAACATTCAGTACTTC
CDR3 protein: CASSVREWGNIQYF

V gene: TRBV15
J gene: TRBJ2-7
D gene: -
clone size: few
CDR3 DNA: TGTGCCACCAGCAGAGATGGGAGGGGGGACGAGCAGTACTTC
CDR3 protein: CATSRDGRGDEQYF

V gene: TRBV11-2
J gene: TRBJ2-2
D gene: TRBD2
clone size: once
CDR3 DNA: TGTGCCAGCAGCCTAACTAGCGGACCGAACACCGGGGAGCTGTTTTTT
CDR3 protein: CASSLTSGPNTGELFF

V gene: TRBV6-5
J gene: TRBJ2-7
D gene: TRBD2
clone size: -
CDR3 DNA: TGTGCCAGCAGCCTCCTAGCGGGAATCGACGAGCAGTACTTC
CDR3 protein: CASSLLAGIDEQYF

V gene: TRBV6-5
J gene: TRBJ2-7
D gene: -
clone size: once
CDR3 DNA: TGTGCCAGCAGTTACTCCCGGGCAGGGGCCCCCTACGAGCAGTACTTC
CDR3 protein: CASSYSRAGAPYEQYF

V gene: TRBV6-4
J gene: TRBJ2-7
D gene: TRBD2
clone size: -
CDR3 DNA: TGTGCCAGCAGTCCGAGCGGGAAACTTTACGAGCAGTACTTC
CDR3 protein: CASSPSGKLYEQYF

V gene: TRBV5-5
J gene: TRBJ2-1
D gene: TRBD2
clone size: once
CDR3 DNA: TGTGCCAGCAGCTTCGGACTAGCGGGGGTATCCTACAATGAGCAGTTCTTC
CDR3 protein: CASSFGLAGVSYNEQFF

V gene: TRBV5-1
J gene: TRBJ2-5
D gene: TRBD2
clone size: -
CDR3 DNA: TGCGCCAGCAGCTTGGCGCCTAGCGGGAGGTACCAAGAGACCCAGTACTTC
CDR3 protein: CASSLAPSGRYQETQYF

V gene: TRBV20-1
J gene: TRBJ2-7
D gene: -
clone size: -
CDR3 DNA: TGCAGTGCTTTGGACAGATACGAGCAGTACTTC
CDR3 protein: CSALDRYEQYF

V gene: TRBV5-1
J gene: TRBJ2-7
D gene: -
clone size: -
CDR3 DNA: TGCGCCAGCGGTGAAGGGGTCCTGAACCGCTACGAGCAGTACTTC
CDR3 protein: CASGEGVLNRYEQYF